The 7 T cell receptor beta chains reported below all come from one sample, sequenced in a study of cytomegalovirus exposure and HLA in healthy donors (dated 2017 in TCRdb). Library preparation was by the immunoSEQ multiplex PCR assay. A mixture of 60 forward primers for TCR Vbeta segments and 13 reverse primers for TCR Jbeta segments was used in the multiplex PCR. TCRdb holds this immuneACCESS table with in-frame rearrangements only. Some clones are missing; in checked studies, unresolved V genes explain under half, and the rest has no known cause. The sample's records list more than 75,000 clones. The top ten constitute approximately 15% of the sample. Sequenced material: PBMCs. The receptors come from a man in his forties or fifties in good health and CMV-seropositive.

The CDR3: CASSPRREDEQYF. The CDR3, as DNA: TGTGCCAGCAGCCCCCGTCGGGAGGACGAGCAGTACTTC. The chain is built from TRBV7-9 and TRBJ2-7, with 7 nucleotides matching TRBD2. J was trimmed by 5 bases and V by 5 bases; bases with no gene match: 6. Germline V lookup: CDR1 SEHNR, CDR2 FQNEAQ (reference sequence). The length of the CDR3 is 13 residues. The complete variable domain, with remaining parts taken from reference TRBV7-9 and TRBJ2-7, reads DTGVSQNPRHKITKRGQNVTFRCDPISEHNRLYWYRQTLGQGPEFLTYFQNEAQLEKSRLLSDRFSAERPKGSFSTLEIQRTEQGDSAMYLCASSPRREDEQYFGPGTRLTVT.

The CDR3 DNA follows: TGTGCCAGTAGGCGGAGGGCGTGGGTGGACACTGAAGCTTTCTTT. Residues: CASRRRAWVDTEAFF. The J gene is TRBJ1-1, the V gene TRBV19, with unresolved D. V was shortened by 6 bases and J by 3 bases, with 17 bases between the two germline ends. The CDR3 contains 15 residues. Germline CDR1 LNHDA, CDR2 SQIVND (reference sequence).

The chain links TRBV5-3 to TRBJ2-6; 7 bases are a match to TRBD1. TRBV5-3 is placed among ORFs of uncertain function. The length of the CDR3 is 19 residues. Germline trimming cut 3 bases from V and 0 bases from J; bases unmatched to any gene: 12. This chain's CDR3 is CARSYARDSGFSGANVLTF. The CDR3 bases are TGTGCCAGAAGCTACGCCCGGGACAGCGGATTCTCTGGGGCCAACGTCCTGACTTTC.

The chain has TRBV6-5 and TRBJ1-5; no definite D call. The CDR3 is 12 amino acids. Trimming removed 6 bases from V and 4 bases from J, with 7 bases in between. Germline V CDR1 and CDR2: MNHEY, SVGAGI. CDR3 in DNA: TGTGCCAGCAGAGCCCCGAATCAGCCCCAGCATTTT. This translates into CASRAPNQPQHF.

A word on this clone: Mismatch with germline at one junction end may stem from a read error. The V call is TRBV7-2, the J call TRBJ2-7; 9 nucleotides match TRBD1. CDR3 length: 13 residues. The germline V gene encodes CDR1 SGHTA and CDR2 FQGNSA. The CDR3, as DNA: TGTGCCAGCAGCGGGCGCGGACAGGGGACCTTGAACTTC. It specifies CASSGRGQGTLNF.

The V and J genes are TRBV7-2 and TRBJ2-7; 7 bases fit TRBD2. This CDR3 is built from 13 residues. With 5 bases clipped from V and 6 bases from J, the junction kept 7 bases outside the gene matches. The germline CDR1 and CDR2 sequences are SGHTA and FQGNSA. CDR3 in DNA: TGTGCCAGCAGCCGGACGGGGGAGGGCGAGCAGTACGTC. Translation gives CASSRTGEGEQYV.

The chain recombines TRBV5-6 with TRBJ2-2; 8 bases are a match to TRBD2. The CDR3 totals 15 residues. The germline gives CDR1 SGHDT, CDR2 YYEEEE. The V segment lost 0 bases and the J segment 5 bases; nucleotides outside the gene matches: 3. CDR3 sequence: CASSLVAGGTGELFF. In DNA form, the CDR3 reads TGTGCCAGCAGCTTGGTGGCGGGAGGTACCGGGGAGCTGTTTTTT.